Following are 16 T cell receptor beta chains from one sample sequenced in a study of radiotherapy plus CTLA-4 blockade in lung cancer. The data were produced by immunoSEQ multiplex PCR, yet TCRdb's version contains in-frame clones alone and is incomplete. This sample has roughly 90,000 clones; around 78% occur once, and the top ten carry approximately 3.9%. The sequenced sample was peripheral blood, obtained from a patient treated with radiotherapy plus ipilimumab. These receptors were collected from a human donor with non-small cell lung cancer who had a partial response to radiotherapy plus ipilimumab. Some clones in this sample may be carry-over from other donors' samples.

The chain joins TRBV7-3 to TRBJ2-1, with 8 bases that match TRBD2. CDR1 is SGHTA and CDR2 is FQGTGA in the germline V gene. CDR3 size: 15 residues. With V trimmed by 2 bases and J by 9 bases, 9 bases remained unmatched. The CDR3 DNA is TGTGCCAGCAGCTTATTCGGGGGGGCCGGAAGTGAGCAGTTCTTC. This gives the protein CASSLFGGAGSEQFF.

The chain is built from TRBV30 and TRBJ2-1; 8 positions agree with TRBD2. The CDR3 extends over 14 amino acids. Germline V CDR1 and CDR2: GTSNPN, SVGIG (reference sequence). V lost 3 bases to trimming and J lost 4 bases; unmatched junction nucleotides: 5. CDR3 in DNA: TGTGCCTGGAGCTCGGAGCGGGAGTACAATGAGCAGTTCTTC. Translating it yields CAWSSEREYNEQFF.

The V and J genes are TRBV7-9 and TRBJ2-3, with 10 bases lining up with TRBD2. The CDR3 has 16 amino acids. The ends lost 8 bases at V and 2 bases at J; junction bases unmatched: 10. Germline V gene data show CDR1 as SEHNR and CDR2 as FQNEAQ (reference sequence). The CDR3, as DNA: TGTGCCAGCGTTGGGGGGCTAGCGGGAGCCACAGATACGCAGTATTTT. Its protein product is CASVGGLAGATDTQYF.

The chain couples TRBV19 to TRBJ1-5, with D unresolved. V was clipped by 8 bases and J by 3 bases, with 17 bases between them. CDR3 length: 15 amino acids. The germline V gene has CDR1 LNHDA and CDR2 SQIVND (reference sequence). The CDR3 spells CASGRVRNDNQPQHF. For the CDR3, the DNA is TGTGCCAGTGGGAGAGTCAGGAATGACAATCAGCCCCAGCATTTT.

The chain uses TRBV6-5 and TRBJ1-1; D not certain. V was shortened by 2 bases and J by 1 base, with 5 bases between the two germline ends. Germline lookup yields CDR1 MNHEY and CDR2 SVGAGI. The CDR3 spans 13 residues. The CDR3 DNA is TGTGCCAGCAGTTACGGCAGGAACACTGAAGCTTTCTTT. Translating it yields CASSYGRNTEAFF.

The chain links TRBV5-4 to TRBJ2-7; D may be TRBD2 (5 bases). V was clipped by 1 base and J by 2 bases, with 10 bases between them. Germline V gene lookup returns CDR1 SGHNT and CDR2 YYREEE (reference sequence). CDR3 length: 14 residues. DNA for the CDR3: TGTGCCAGCAGCTTGAGGGAGAATGCCTACGAGCAGTACTTC. Its translation is CASSLRENAYEQYF.

This chain links TRBV6-4 with TRBJ1-5; TRBD1 aligns across 10 bases. The junction had 0 bases not matched to a gene; V was cut back by 9 bases and J by 4 bases. This CDR3 comprises 12 residues. Looked up from germline, CDR1 is MRHNA and CDR2 is SNTAGT. This chain's CDR3 is CARGQGNQPQHF. CDR3 bases: TGTGCCAGGGGACAGGGGAATCAGCCCCAGCATTTT.

V gene TRBV19 combines with J gene TRBJ1-5; the match to TRBD1 covers 9 bases. The CDR3 is 15 residues long. The germline CDR1 and CDR2 sequences are LNHDA and SQIVND (reference sequence). The V and J ends lost 6 bases and 4 bases, in that order; junction bases with no gene match: 7. The CDR3 bases are TGTGCCAGTAGGGGAACAGGGGGCATAAATCAGCCCCAGCATTTT. Amino acids: CASRGTGGINQPQHF.

This clone has just a few counts. This chain connects TRBV20-1 to TRBJ2-5; D is undetermined. Trimming stripped 2 bases from V and 5 bases from J, with 6 bases between. CDR1 is DFQATT, CDR2 SNEGSKA, per germline (reference sequence). There are 11 residues in the CDR3. CDR3 DNA: TGCAGTGCTAGAAAAAGCGAGACCCAGTACTTC. Amino acids: CSARKSETQYF.

This clone appeared once. V usage is TRBV9 and J usage is TRBJ2-7; unclear D gene. V was cut by 0 bases and J by 5 bases, with 12 bases left in between. The CDR3 covers 14 residues. Germline V CDR1 and CDR2: SGDLS, YYNGEE. CDR3 DNA: TGTGCCAGCAGCGTAGCCCCCCTTGTCCACGAGCAGTACTTC. It is translated as CASSVAPLVHEQYF.

The chain recombines TRBV7-9 with TRBJ2-1; 7 nucleotides agree with TRBD2. This CDR3 is built from 15 residues. CDR1 SEHNR and CDR2 FQNEAQ come from the germline V gene (reference sequence). V lost 6 bases to trimming and J lost 6 bases; unmatched junction nucleotides: 11. The CDR3 nucleotides read TGTGCCAGCAGTAAGAGCGGGAACTTCGCCAATGAGCAGTTCTTC. Protein: CASSKSGNFANEQFF.

V gene TRBV5-6 combines with J gene TRBJ2-2; D is uncertain. Trimming shortened V by 2 bases and J by 4 bases, and 3 bases separated the two germline ends. CDR3 size: 12 residues. Germline CDR1 is SGHDT and CDR2 is YYEEEE. CDR3 sequence (DNA): TGTGCCAGCAGCTTTCTCACCGGGGAGCTGTTTTTT. As protein: CASSFLTGELFF.

The V and J genes are TRBV9 and TRBJ2-2, with D uncertain. The CDR3 spans 14 residues. Between the trimmed V and J ends, which lost 0 bases and 2 bases, there was a span of 5 bases. CDR1 is SGDLS and CDR2 is YYNGEE in the germline V gene. The CDR3 here is CASSVVLNTGELFF. The CDR3 nucleotides read TGTGCCAGCAGCGTAGTTCTTAACACCGGGGAGCTGTTTTTT.

The rearrangement links TRBV5-8 to TRBJ2-5, with 9 bases fitting TRBD1. The length of the CDR3 is 18 residues. Unmatched junction bases numbered 17, after V lost 4 bases and J lost 4 bases. Germline loops: CDR1 SGHTS, CDR2 YDEGEE. The CDR3: CASSRQWGQGFRSETQYF. CDR3 DNA sequence: TGTGCCAGCAGCCGCCAGTGGGGACAGGGATTTAGATCAGAGACCCAGTACTTC.

The genes are TRBV5-1 and TRBJ2-2, with 8 bases lining up with TRBD1. The CDR3 is 15 amino acids. Per the germline V gene, CDR1 is SGHRS and CDR2 is YFSETQ. The ends lost 5 bases at V and 2 bases at J; junction bases unmatched: 5. CDR3 sequence reads: CASRRTGGNTGELFF. The CDR3 DNA reads TGCGCCAGCAGGCGTACAGGGGGAAACACCGGGGAGCTGTTTTTT.

The CDR3 region has the DNA TGCGCCAGCAGCCAGAGACCGGGACAGACTAATGAAAAACTGTTTTTT. Translation: CASSQRPGQTNEKLFF. J is TRBJ1-4 and V is TRBV4-3, with 7 bases identical to TRBD1. V was pared by 3 bases and J by 2 bases, with 6 bases of the junction left unmatched. CDR3 length: 16 residues. Germline loops: CDR1 LGHNA, CDR2 YSLEER.